Following are 23 T cell receptor beta chains from one sample sequenced in a study of breast tumors, draining lymph nodes, adjacent tissues. The lymph nodes were axillary draining lymph nodes from breast cancer patients. TCRdb reanalysed the multiplex PCR reads using MiXCR and keeps one entry per CDR3 protein. This table has about 200,000 distinct CDR3 sequences, roughly 31% appearing once. The source material was axillary lymph node tissue. The receptors were gathered from a female donor with breast cancer. Some clones in this sample may be carry-over from other donors' samples.

The sample holds a few counts of this clonotype. A much larger clone is a single base away; this may be a read error. This chain joins TRBV19 and TRBJ2-2; 9 nucleotides align to TRBD1. This CDR3 region has 16 residues. J lost 6 bases, V lost 6 bases, and 11 bases had no gene match. The germline V gene has CDR1 LNHDA and CDR2 SQIVND (reference sequence). The DNA for the CDR3 is TGTGCCAGTAGACCAGCGGGGACAGGGTACGCCGGGGAGCTGTTTTTT. Amino acids: CASRPAGTGYAGELFF.

Ten or more counts support this clonotype. The chain couples TRBV5-4 to TRBJ2-7; 16 nucleotides match TRBD2. J lost 7 bases, V lost 4 bases, and 5 bases had no gene match. This CDR3 has 15 residues. CDR1 and CDR2 (germline): SGHNT, YYREEE (reference sequence). The CDR3 DNA follows: TGTGCCAGCAGCCCCGGGACTAGCGGGAGGGTAGAGCAGTACTTC. Translating gives CASSPGTSGRVEQYF.

This clonotype was recorded at least ten times. The J gene is TRBJ1-2, the V gene TRBV5-6; TRBD1 matches 7 bases. CDR1 SGHDT and CDR2 YYEEEE come from the germline V gene. The CDR3 consists of 17 residues. The V segment lost 2 bases and the J segment 0 bases; nucleotides outside the gene matches: 10. This CDR3 is CASSFGIPGQSNYGYTF. The CDR3 DNA follows: TGTGCCAGCAGCTTTGGTATCCCGGGACAGTCTAACTATGGCTACACCTTC. The whole variable domain, filled in from reference TRBV5-6 and TRBJ1-2, reads DAGVTQSPTHLIKTRGQQVTLRCSPKSGHDTVSWYQQALGQGPQFIFQYYEEEERQRGNFPDRFSGHQFPNYSSELNVNALLLGDSALYLCASSFGIPGQSNYGYTFGSGTRLTVV.

This clonotype came up many times. This chain uses TRBV5-8 with TRBJ1-6, with D perhaps matching TRBD1 (6 bases). Germline CDR1 SGHTS, CDR2 YDEGEE. CDR3 length: 17 residues. V lost 2 bases, J lost 0 bases, and 12 bases lay in between. This CDR3 is CASSFFGGHSYNSPLHF. Here the CDR3 DNA reads TGTGCCAGCAGCTTCTTCGGGGGGCACTCCTATAATTCACCCCTCCACTTT.

With regard to this clonotype: A much larger clone lies one base from this, so it may be a read error. The chain carries TRBV6-4 and TRBJ1-5; TRBD1 is a possible D gene (5 bases). Germline-derived CDR1 and CDR2 are MRHNA and SNTAGT. The CDR3 has 15 amino acids. The CDR3 DNA is TGTGCCAGCTCCTCGGGGGGGGATAGCGATCAGCCCCAGCATTTT. Translating it yields CASSSGGDSDQPQHF.

This clonotype was detected many times. The chain uses TRBV6-2 or TRBV6-3 and TRBJ2-7; TRBD1 might be the D (6 bases). The CDR3 covers 15 residues. V was clipped by 5 bases and J by 3 bases, with 17 bases between them. The germline CDR1 and CDR2 sequences are MNHEY and SVGEGT. The CDR3 spells CASSRPGQPIYEQYF. The CDR3 DNA is TGTGCCAGCAGTCGACCGGGACAACCAATCTACGAGCAGTACTTC.

The CDR3, as DNA: TGTGCTAGAGTTCAGGGACTAGCGGGGTACAATGAGCAGTTCTTC. Amino acid sequence: CARVQGLAGYNEQFF. The rearrangement joins TRBV2 to TRBJ2-1; TRBD2 matches at 13 bases. The CDR3 covers 15 residues. CDR1 is SNHLY and CDR2 is FYNNEI in the germline V gene.

This chain links TRBV10-3 with TRBJ2-5; 8 nucleotides agree with TRBD2. The germline gives CDR1 ENHRY, CDR2 SYGVKD. The CDR3 spans 16 residues. V lost 11 bases, J lost 5 bases, and 19 bases stayed unmatched. The CDR3 sequence is CASAGGGRWGSETQYF. The CDR3 DNA reads as TGTGCCTCGGCGGGAGGAGGGAGGTGGGGGAGCGAGACCCAGTACTTC.

Concerning this clonotype: It may be a read error: a sequence one base away is much more abundant. Given the absence of the conserved phenylalanine or tryptophan at the CDR3 end, a read error is likely. The chain carries TRBV4-1 and TRBJ2-7; TRBD1 agrees at 7 bases. The V segment lost 5 bases and the J segment 6 bases; nucleotides outside the gene matches: 4. Germline CDR1 and CDR2: MGHRA and YSYEKL. The CDR3 consists of 12 residues. The CDR3 is CASSSRQGEQYL. DNA of the CDR3: TGCGCCAGCAGCTCACGACAGGGCGAGCAGTACCTC.

This clonotype was recorded many times. V and J are TRBV12-3 or TRBV12-4 and TRBJ1-2; weak D call: TRBD1 (5 bases). Between the trimmed V and J ends, which lost 6 bases and 5 bases, there was a span of 16 bases. CDR3 length: 14 amino acids. The CDR3 bases are TGTGCCAGCAGCCCATCCGGGACTGATTATGGCTACACCTTC. Its translation: CASSPSGTDYGYTF.

Concerning this clonotype: The final CDR3 position lacks the conserved phenylalanine or tryptophan, pointing to a likely read error. V gene TRBV5-4 combines with J gene TRBJ2-7; 8 bases align to TRBD2. This CDR3 is 14 amino acids long. In germline, CDR1 is SGHNT, CDR2 YYREEE (reference sequence). J lost 6 bases, V lost 4 bases, and 9 bases had no gene match. In DNA, the CDR3 is TGTGCCAGCAGCAGCCCGATGGCGGGGGGCGAGCAGTACCTC. Translated, it gives CASSSPMAGGEQYL.

This clonotype was observed at least ten times. This chain's CDR3 is CASSEAETQYF. The CDR3 region has the DNA TGTGCCAGCAGTGAGGCGGAGACCCAGTACTTC. The chain has TRBV6-1 and TRBJ2-5; D unclear. V was shortened by 3 bases and J by 5 bases, with 4 bases between the two germline ends. The CDR3 extends over 11 amino acids. From germline, CDR1 is MNHNS and CDR2 SASEGT.

As regards this clonotype: A single base separates this from a much larger clone, so it may be a read error. V usage is TRBV3-1 and J usage is TRBJ2-7; TRBD1 is a possible D gene (5 bases). There are 12 residues in the CDR3. Per germline, CDR1 LGHDT and CDR2 YNNKEL (reference sequence). The CDR3 DNA reads TGTGCCAGCAGAGGCACAGGTGGCGAGCAGTGCTTC. Translated, it gives CASRGTGGEQCF.

This clonotype was detected many times. The CDR3 loop is CASSLASLSYEQYF. The CDR3 bases are TGTGCCAGCAGCTTAGCCAGTTTATCCTACGAGCAGTACTTC. The J gene is TRBJ2-7, the V gene TRBV7-2; D uncertain. The CDR3 runs to 14 residues. Between the trimmed V and J ends, which lost 0 bases and 1 base, there was a span of 7 bases. Germline CDR1 and CDR2: SGHTA and FQGNSA.

The chain has TRBV28 and TRBJ2-7; possible D gene TRBD2, 6 bases. The CDR3 covers 18 residues. The V end was cut by 3 bases, the J end by 2 bases, with 23 bases between. Germline-derived CDR1 and CDR2 are MDHEN and SYDVKM. The CDR3 here is CASSFEEGVGGKPYEQYF. CDR3 DNA: TGTGCCAGCAGTTTTGAGGAGGGCGTCGGCGGGAAACCCTACGAGCAGTACTTC.

This rearrangement joins TRBV6-2 or TRBV6-3 to TRBJ2-1; D might be TRBD2 (5 bases). CDR3 size: 13 residues. Trimming removed 5 bases from V and 10 bases from J, with 15 bases in between. Germline assignment: CDR1 MNHEY and CDR2 SVGEGT. The CDR3 loop reads CASSHWVGVEQFF. In nucleotides, the CDR3 is TGTGCCAGCAGTCACTGGGTCGGGGTCGAGCAGTTCTTC.

This clonotype was counted at least ten times. The J gene is TRBJ2-5, the V gene TRBV4-1; TRBD2 might be the D (6 bases). Germline CDR1 and CDR2: MGHRA and YSYEKL. Trimming cost V 1 base and J 5 bases, with 11 bases left between them. The CDR3 sequence is 14 residues long. The CDR3 spells CASSQARGTETQYF. CDR3 in DNA: TGCGCCAGCAGCCAAGCGCGGGGCACGGAGACCCAGTACTTC.

On this clonotype: Sequence at one end of the junction differs from germline and may be a read error. The chain employs TRBV20-1 and TRBJ2-1; TRBD2 matches at 13 bases. The CDR3 is made up of 16 amino acids. Germline CDR1 and CDR2: DFQATT and SNEGSKA (reference sequence). This CDR3 is CSAVDRTSGGYNDQFF. The CDR3 nucleotides are TGCAGTGCCGTAGATAGGACTAGCGGGGGATACAATGATCAGTTCTTC.

V usage is TRBV7-2 and J usage is TRBJ1-4, with D perhaps matching TRBD1 (6 bases). The CDR3 is 16 amino acids. The germline V and J ends were trimmed by 5 bases and 8 bases, with 21 bases remaining between them. Germline CDR1 is SGHTA and CDR2 is FQGNSA. The CDR3 DNA reads TGTGCCAGCAGCCTCCCAGCGGGGGCGAGAAAAGAAAAACTGTTTTTT. This codes for CASSLPAGARKEKLFF.

In its sample, this clonotype was seen many times. V is TRBV20-1 and J is TRBJ2-5, with D possibly being TRBD2 (6 bases). The CDR3 sequence is 17 residues long. Germline V gene lookup returns CDR1 DFQATT and CDR2 SNEGSKA (reference sequence). The V end lost 0 bases, the J end lost 2 bases, and 19 bases lay between the germline ends. The CDR3 nucleotides read TGCAGTGCTAGAGATGCGGGGCAGGGCTTATCGCAAGAGACCCAGTACTTC. As protein: CSARDAGQGLSQETQYF.

In its sample, this clonotype was seen many times. This chain uses TRBV4-1 with TRBJ1-5; D gene uncertain. The CDR3 is 19 residues long. V lost 5 bases to trimming and J lost 0 bases, with 23 bases between them. The germline V gene has CDR1 MGHRA and CDR2 YSYEKL. As DNA, the CDR3 is TGCGCCAGCAGCGGCGCCTACGGTCCAGGTAAAGGTAGCAATCAGCCCCAGCATTTT. Encoded protein: CASSGAYGPGKGSNQPQHF.

Ten or more counts support this clonotype. The CDR3 is CASGKGGNEQFF. CDR3 bases: TGTGCCAGCGGAAAGGGAGGGAATGAGCAGTTCTTC. The rearrangement links TRBV4-2 to TRBJ2-1, with 7 nucleotides matching TRBD2. The CDR3 is 12 residues long. The V gene's germline CDR1 is LGHNA and CDR2 YNFKEQ. J was trimmed by 7 bases and V by 8 bases; bases with no gene match: 5.

V usage is TRBV4-1 and J usage is TRBJ2-5; 7 bases line up with TRBD2. The CDR3 spans 14 residues. The V gene's germline CDR1 is MGHRA and CDR2 YSYEKL. Losses at the gene ends were 0 bases for V and 5 bases for J; bases not matched to a gene: 3. The CDR3 DNA reads as TGCGCCAGCAGCCAAGATACTAGCGCCGAGACCCAGTACTTC. Protein: CASSQDTSAETQYF.